The 22 T cell receptor beta chains presented below share a single source sample, sequenced in a study of blood T cells in healthy people across ages. It was with a sample-barcoded 5' primer and a J-beta primer mix that a second PCR of roughly 7 to 12 cycles was run. Using its own MiXCR run on the 5' RACE reads, TCRdb lists one record per CDR3 protein. The sample holds around 1,800,000 distinct CDR3 sequences, 30% to 40% seen once. Sequencing input: blood. These receptors all stem from a human donor in good health.

This clonotype turned up a few times. The chain couples TRBV20-1 to TRBJ2-7; D possibly corresponds to TRBD2 (6 bases). The CDR3 has 15 residues. With 5 bases removed from V and 4 bases from J, the gap between germline ends came to 21 bases. Germline V gene lookup returns CDR1 DFQATT and CDR2 SNEGSKA (reference sequence). CDR3 protein: CSAPSWGELTYEQYF. In DNA, the CDR3 is TGCAGTGCTCCCAGCTGGGGGGAACTAACATACGAGCAGTACTTC.

This clonotype was seen ten or more times. The J gene is TRBJ2-7, the V gene TRBV20-1; the D gene is possibly TRBD1 (5 bases). Between the trimmed V and J ends, which lost 5 bases and 5 bases, there was a span of 16 bases. The V gene's germline CDR1 is DFQATT and CDR2 SNEGSKA (reference sequence). The CDR3 spans 13 residues. CDR3 nucleotides: TGCAGTGCTCGACAGTACCGCACCGACGAGCAGTACTTC. Translated, it gives CSARQYRTDEQYF.

The rearrangement links TRBV12-3 or TRBV12-4 to TRBJ2-4, with 7 bases that match TRBD1. This CDR3 region has 13 residues. V dropped 3 bases and J dropped 13; count of bases not matched to a gene: 9. This CDR3 reads CASSFSDRVEQYF. The CDR3 DNA is TGTGCCAGCAGTTTCTCTGACAGGGTTGAGCAGTACTTC.

This chain connects TRBV20-1 to TRBJ2-7; TRBD2 might be the D (6 bases). CDR3 length: 14 residues. Germline V gives CDR1 DFQATT, CDR2 SNEGSKA (reference sequence). Trimming pared 3 bases from V and 4 bases from J, leaving 16 bases between. The CDR3 reads CSARGGYPVYEQYF. The DNA for the CDR3 is TGCAGTGCTAGGGGGGGATACCCCGTTTACGAGCAGTACTTC.

The J gene is TRBJ2-7, the V gene TRBV7-2; 10 bases align to TRBD1. Germline lookup yields CDR1 SGHTA and CDR2 FQGNSA. The CDR3 is 16 residues long. Unmatched junction bases numbered 6, after V lost 2 bases and J lost 2 bases. The CDR3 DNA reads as TGTGCCAGCAGCTTAAGGGGACAGGGGTACACCTACGAGCAGTACTTC. Translation: CASSLRGQGYTYEQYF.

Remarks on this clonotype: Since the CDR3 does not end with the conserved phenylalanine or tryptophan, this likely comes from a read error. The chain has TRBV20-1 and TRBJ2-3; TRBD2 agrees at 13 bases. V shed 6 bases, J shed 3 bases, and the junction held 15 bases outside the gene matches. Germline CDR1 reads DFQATT; CDR2 reads SNEGSKA (reference sequence). The CDR3 spans 18 residues. The CDR3 DNA follows: TGCAGTGCCCTCCCCGGGACTAGCGGGGAGACGAGGACAGATACGCAGTATGTT. Translation gives CSALPGTSGETRTDTQYV.

The chain is built from TRBV7-9 and TRBJ1-2, with D perhaps matching TRBD1 (6 bases). The CDR3 sequence is 14 residues long. Trimming took off 5 bases at V and 8 bases at J, with 18 bases between the two ends. In germline, CDR1 is SEHNR, CDR2 FQNEAQ (reference sequence). CDR3 sequence reads: CASSPEQGPPGYTF. Here the CDR3 DNA reads TGTGCCAGCAGCCCGGAACAGGGCCCACCAGGCTACACCTTC.

This clonotype came up a few times. J is TRBJ2-3 and V is TRBV6-5, with 11 positions matching TRBD2. Trimming took 8 bases from V and 10 from J; bases not matched to a gene: 8. Looked up from germline, CDR1 is MNHEY and CDR2 is SVGAGI. The CDR3 covers 13 residues. CDR3 nucleotide sequence: TGTGCCAGCTGGGAGCTAGCGGGGGGTTCGCAGTATTTT. Translating it yields CASWELAGGSQYF.

The chain combines TRBV28 with TRBJ1-4; 8 bases are shared with TRBD1. The V gene's germline CDR1 is MDHEN and CDR2 SYDVKM. CDR3 length equals 14 residues. The ends lost 8 bases at V and 0 bases at J; junction bases unmatched: 2. In DNA form, the CDR3 reads TGTGCCAGCGGACAGGGCGCAACTAATGAAAAACTGTTTTTT. The encoded protein is CASGQGATNEKLFF. Filled out from reference TRBV28 and TRBJ1-4, the complete variable domain reads DVKVTQSSRYLVKRTGEKVFLECVQDMDHENMFWYRQDPGLGLRLIYFSYDVKMKEKGDIPEGYSVSREKKERFSLILESASTNQTSMYLCASGQGATNEKLFFGSGTQLSVL.

In its sample, this clonotype was seen a few times. A read error may produce the germline difference seen at one junction end. The V gene is TRBV5-6, the J gene TRBJ2-7; TRBD2 aligns across 10 bases. CDR3 length equals 15 residues. The V gene's germline CDR1 is SGHDT and CDR2 YYEEEE. The CDR3 DNA reads as TGTGTCAGCAGCTTGGGACTAGCGCAGTTGAACGAGCAGTACTTC. Encoded protein: CVSSLGLAQLNEQYF.

The V and J genes are TRBV20-1 and TRBJ2-5, with D perhaps matching TRBD1 or TRBD2 (5 bases each). The germline V gene encodes CDR1 DFQATT and CDR2 SNEGSKA (reference sequence). Trimming pared 6 bases from V and 5 bases from J, leaving 16 bases between. The CDR3 totals 13 residues. The CDR3 here is CSASGTLGETQYF. CDR3 nucleotides: TGCAGTGCATCCGGGACCTTAGGCGAGACCCAGTACTTC.

This clonotype was found a few times. This chain links TRBV27 with TRBJ2-1; the match to TRBD2 covers 14 bases. The V segment lost 4 bases and the J segment 6 bases; nucleotides outside the gene matches: 17. Germline lookup yields CDR1 MNHEY and CDR2 SMNVEV (reference sequence). The CDR3 loop spans 20 amino acids. The CDR3 sequence is CASSSVTSGGVVGRGNEQFF. CDR3 bases: TGTGCCAGCAGTTCCGTGACTAGCGGGGGGGTGGTGGGTCGGGGCAATGAGCAGTTCTTC.

This chain links TRBV28 with TRBJ2-1, with a weak D call TRBD1 (5 bases). Germline CDR1 reads MDHEN; CDR2 reads SYDVKM. Trimming pared 2 bases from V and 4 bases from J, leaving 12 bases between. CDR3 length equals 15 residues. DNA of the CDR3: TGTGCCAGCAGTTTAGAGACAGCTTTATACAATGAGCAGTTCTTC. Translation: CASSLETALYNEQFF.

The chain uses TRBV5-1 and TRBJ2-7, with 12 nucleotides matching TRBD2. The CDR3 has 16 amino acids. Germline CDR1 and CDR2: SGHRS and YFSETQ. The V segment lost 4 bases and the J segment 4 bases; nucleotides outside the gene matches: 9. The CDR3 sequence is CASSIALAGGPYEQYF. The CDR3 region has the DNA TGCGCCAGCAGCATAGCTCTAGCGGGGGGGCCTTACGAGCAGTACTTC.

This clonotype has more than one count but fewer than ten. The V and J genes are TRBV18 and TRBJ2-1; 11 bases agree with TRBD2. The V gene end was trimmed by 1 base and the J gene end by 7 bases; junction bases not matched to a gene: 6. The germline V gene has CDR1 KGHSH and CDR2 LQKENI. This CDR3 comprises 16 residues. CDR3 in DNA: TGTGCCAGCTCACCACTTAGCGGGGGGGCTGAAAATGAGCAGTTCTTC. Its protein is CASSPLSGGAENEQFF.

In its sample, this clonotype was seen a few times. The chain joins TRBV6-2 or TRBV6-3 to TRBJ2-7, with D possibly TRBD1 on 7 matching bases. Looked up from germline, CDR1 is MNHEY and CDR2 is SVGEGT. Trimming stripped 2 bases from V and 4 bases from J, with 12 bases between. The CDR3 contains 14 residues. CDR3 DNA: TGTGCCAGCAGTTACGGGGGGACAGTTTACGAGCAGTACTTC. The encoded protein is CASSYGGTVYEQYF.

Only a few counts were recorded for this clonotype. V usage is TRBV20-1 and J usage is TRBJ1-2, with 9 bases aligning to TRBD1. J gave up 3 bases and V 3 bases, and 8 bases lay outside the gene matches. Germline CDR1 DFQATT, CDR2 SNEGSKA (reference sequence). This CDR3 comprises 15 residues. In DNA, the CDR3 is TGCAGTGCTAGTCCCGGGACAGGGATGGACTATGGCTACACCTTC. It yields the protein CSASPGTGMDYGYTF.

V and J are TRBV4-1 and TRBJ1-2; D may be TRBD1 (5 bases). Trimming stripped 2 bases from V and 1 base from J, with 20 bases between. Per the germline V gene, CDR1 is MGHRA and CDR2 is YSYEKL. CDR3 length: 18 residues. CDR3 residues: CASSQFSGGGELNYGYTF. The DNA of the CDR3 is TGCGCCAGCAGCCAATTCTCCGGCGGGGGAGAGCTTAACTATGGCTACACCTTC.

The chain combines TRBV2 with TRBJ1-2; D uncertain. Trimming shortened V by 2 bases and J by 4 bases, and 11 bases separated the two germline ends. Germline CDR1 reads SNHLY; CDR2 reads FYNNEI. The CDR3 length is 14 residues. The CDR3, as DNA: TGTGCCAGCAGTGAAAACGTCAGTGGCTATGGCTACACCTTC. It codes for CASSENVSGYGYTF.

Concerning this clonotype itself: The germline gene is not matched at one end of the junction; a read error may be the cause. The V call is TRBV20-1, the J call TRBJ2-7; D gene ambiguous. This CDR3 contains 13 residues. Germline V gene sequence: CDR1 DFQATT, CDR2 SNEGSKA (reference sequence). In DNA form, the CDR3 reads TGCAGCGCTAACGGCCAGATAAAGGAGGAGCAGTACTTC. This gives the protein CSANGQIKEEQYF.

The CDR3 DNA reads as TGCAGTGCTAGCCGGGACACCTACAATGAGCAGTTCTTC. This encodes CSASRDTYNEQFF. The chain links TRBV20-1 to TRBJ2-1, with a tentative D call TRBD1 (6 bases). Germline CDR1 and CDR2: DFQATT and SNEGSKA (reference sequence). The CDR3 loop spans 13 amino acids. V was trimmed by 3 bases and J by 2 bases, leaving 8 bases between them.

The V and J genes are TRBV29-1 and TRBJ2-7, with 11 positions matching TRBD2. The ends lost 3 bases at V and 4 bases at J; junction bases unmatched: 11. CDR3 length equals 16 residues. Looked up from germline, CDR1 is SQVTM and CDR2 is ANQGSEA. This CDR3 is CSVEGGTSGDPYEQYF. The CDR3 bases are TGCAGCGTTGAGGGGGGGACTAGCGGCGACCCGTACGAGCAGTACTTC.